This T cell receptor (beta chain) came from a study of glioma-infiltrating T cells after dendritic cell vaccination (dated by TCRdb to about 2016). Regarding the study in general: The cohort comprised approximately 15 glioblastoma patients from Phase I and II dendritic cell vaccination trials, 9 newly diagnosed and 6 with recurrent disease. In glioblastoma patients vaccinated with dendritic cells, deep sequencing of TCR beta CDR3 regions served to measure the amount of tumor-infiltrating lymphocytes and to compare repertoires between tumor and blood. Each patient got three intradermal injections of the dendritic cell vaccine, spaced at biweekly intervals, in the arm below the axilla. Survival after dendritic cell vaccination was correlated with TCR sequencing metrics, such as TIL content and the overlap between tumor and blood repertoires. Between about 2003 and 2012, patients were given autologous tumor lysate-pulsed dendritic cell vaccination. To make the vaccine, monocyte-derived dendritic cells were cultured for under 9 days with IL-4 and GM-CSF and then pulsed overnight with autologous tumor lysate.

The investigation overall reported the following: No direct relationship between TCR clonality and survival was found, suggesting that a diverse polyclonal response may matter. The cohort was small and heterogeneous, and full blood and tumor sets were available for few patients, with initial-recurrent tumor pairs available for even fewer patients. The TCR overlap response model with three groups was called speculative and said to need prospective validation. After dendritic cell vaccination, a higher estimated pretreatment TIL content predicted longer time to progression and longer overall survival.

To note about this clone: There is no known antigen for this receptor. No qualities accompany the bases; no much larger clone lies one base away.

TCRB CDR3 regions were amplified from 1.5 to 2 ug genomic DNA, or all available DNA if less, using the immunoSEQ assay. Multiplex PCR used 60 forward primers for TCR V beta segments and 13 reverse primers for J beta segments. To estimate the number of reads per starting template, synthetic control templates were added to each sample at limiting dilution. Sequencing produced 87 bp reads on the Illumina HiSeq System. As for how the authors treated the data: PCR and sequencing errors were removed by a nearest neighbor algorithm that merged closely related sequences. TCR overlap was defined as the percentage of unique tumor TCR beta sequences that were also present in the same patient's peripheral blood. TCRdb took over this immuneACCESS table, retaining in-frame rearrangements with V and J assigned. Such tables are incomplete; in checked studies, under half of the missing clones stem from an unresolved V gene, and the remainder is unexplained. That table is the source of V, J and clone size, and D and trimming were worked out from the DNA. The sample profile shows tens of thousands of clones; roughly 86% of them were found once. More than 9% of the sample is in the top ten clones.

The V end loses 6 bases and the J end loses 2 bases, and a stretch of 17 bases separates them. Based on the germline V gene (reference sequence), the CDR1 and CDR2 sequences are MNHEY and SMNVEV. Its CDR3 holds 16 amino acids, cysteine through phenylalanine. Only CDR3 DNA remains: 48 bases, in frame from the first base. Sample time point, as interpreted from the label and publication: after dendritic cell vaccination, including at tumor progression/relapse. Patients were selected for having adequate residual fresh-frozen tumor tissue and more than two years of available survival data. None of the glioblastoma patients carried an isocitrate dehydrogenase mutation, although molecular status otherwise varied. PBMC were collected before vaccination, two weeks after the third vaccination, and at tumor progression if progression occurred. Genomic DNA was extracted with the Qiagen DNeasy Blood extraction Kit.

Material: blood, obtained after dendritic cell vaccination. The receptor chain draws on TRBV27 and TRBJ1-3, with a tentative D gene TRBD1 over 5 matching bases. The receptor was isolated from a human donor with glioblastoma. The DNA is TGTGCCAGCAGGTCAGGGAGGGAGAGTACTGGAAACACCATATATTTT. Translated, this is CASRSGRESTGNTIYF.